This is a list of T cell receptor beta chains from one sample in a study of T cell repertoires in cytomegalovirus infection. MiXCR, applied by TCRdb to the reads, yields one record per CDR3 protein. The sample carries more than 650,000 distinct CDR3 sequences, 35% recorded once. The sequenced sample was PBMCs. These receptors all stem from a human donor in good health (CMV status not recorded). Some clones in this sample may be carry-over from other donors' samples. The CDR3 runs from the conserved cysteine through the conserved F or W. A D gene is named only where the DNA matches it firmly. Size is omitted from some rows. Given values are once, few, many or a class for expanded clones.

D: .; size: .; V: TRBV9; J: TRBJ2-1; DNA: TGTGCCAGCGGAACCCTCTACAATGAGCAGTTCTTC; CDR3: CASGTLYNEQFF
D: TRBD2; size: few; V: TRBV14; J: TRBJ2-1; DNA: TGTGCCAGCAGTCGAGGGCAGCGGGAGTTCTATGAGCAGTTCTTC; CDR3: CASSRGQREFYEQFF
D: TRBD1; size: .; V: TRBV28; J: TRBJ2-7; DNA: TGTGCCAGCAGAAAGGGACAGAAGTCCTACGAGCAGTACTTC; CDR3: CASRKGQKSYEQYF
D: .; size: .; V: TRBV7-6; J: TRBJ1-6; DNA: TGTGCCAGCAGCTTAGTGGTACAAAAAGAGAATTCACCCCTCCACTTT; CDR3: CASSLVVQKENSPLHF
D: TRBD2; size: .; V: TRBV28; J: TRBJ2-3; DNA: TGTGCCAGCAGTGTAGGGTATAGGTTAGCGGGGCGCTCAGATACGCAGTATTTT; CDR3: CASSVGYRLAGRSDTQYF
D: TRBD2; size: few; V: TRBV7-9; J: TRBJ2-3; DNA: TGTGCCAGCAGCTTATCTAGCGGGAGGGCCAGAGATACGCAGTATTTT; CDR3: CASSLSSGRARDTQYF
D: .; size: .; V: TRBV11-3; J: TRBJ1-3; DNA: TGTGCCAGCAGCTTAGACTGGGGCCGGTACAGGATCTCTGGAAACACCATATATTTT; CDR3: CASSLDWGRYRISGNTIYF
D: TRBD2; size: .; V: TRBV20-1; J: TRBJ2-3; DNA: TGCAGTGCCCCCCCCCTAGCGGGGTTAGATACGCAGTATTTT; CDR3: CSAPPLAGLDTQYF
D: TRBD1; size: once; V: TRBV7-3; J: TRBJ2-5; DNA: TGTGCCAGCAGCGCCGAGTTGGGACAGGGGCTGCTTGCTTGGTGGGAAGAGACCCAGTACTTC; CDR3: CASSAELGQGLLAWWEETQYF
D: .; size: many; V: TRBV7-2; J: TRBJ2-7; DNA: TGTGCCAGCAGCTTAGATGGGGGCCCCTACGAGCAGTACTTC; CDR3: CASSLDGGPYEQYF
D: .; size: .; V: TRBV20-1; J: TRBJ1-1; DNA: TGCAGTGCTAGATTTGGGACGGACACTGAAGCTTTCTTT; CDR3: CSARFGTDTEAFF
D: .; size: once; V: TRBV19; J: TRBJ2-1; DNA: TGTGCCAGTAGTATAGGCAGTGAGCAGTTCTTC; CDR3: CASSIGSEQFF
D: .; size: .; V: TRBV19; J: TRBJ1-1; DNA: TGTGCCAGTAGTTTGTATTCGGACCCCAAATTTGCTGAAGCTTTCTTT; CDR3: CASSLYSDPKFAEAFF
D: .; size: .; V: TRBV4-1; J: TRBJ1-2; DNA: TGCGCCAGCAGCCCCTCTCCGGACCTAAGCTACACCTTC; CDR3: CASSPSPDLSYTF
D: .; size: .; V: TRBV27; J: TRBJ1-2; DNA: TGTGCCAGCAGTTTTCGGGCAGGGGACGGCTACACCTTC; CDR3: CASSFRAGDGYTF
D: .; size: .; V: TRBV5-5; J: TRBJ2-1; DNA: TGTGCCAGCAGCCAGGACGAATACAATGAGCAGTTCTTC; CDR3: CASSQDEYNEQFF
D: .; size: many; V: TRBV7-8; J: TRBJ2-3; DNA: TGTGCCAGCAGCTATAGCTCTAGCACAGATACGCAGTATTTT; CDR3: CASSYSSSTDTQYF
D: .; size: .; V: TRBV20-1; J: TRBJ1-3; DNA: TGCAGTGCTCGCAGACAGTCTCAATCATATCGATCTGGAAACACCATATATTTT; CDR3: CSARRQSQSYRSGNTIYF
D: TRBD2; size: .; V: TRBV28; J: TRBJ2-1; DNA: TGTGCCAGCAGTTCCCCTCTAACCGGGACTAGCGGGAAAAGCTCCTACAATGAGCAGTTCTTC; CDR3: CASSSPLTGTSGKSSYNEQFF
D: .; size: many; V: TRBV7-8; J: TRBJ1-4; DNA: TGTGCCAGCAGCTTAGGCAGGCTTAATGAAAAACTGTTTTTT; CDR3: CASSLGRLNEKLFF
D: .; size: .; V: TRBV7-2; J: TRBJ2-7; DNA: TGTGCCAGCAGCCGTACGGACAACTACGAGCAGTACTTC; CDR3: CASSRTDNYEQYF
D: TRBD2; size: .; V: TRBV24-1; J: TRBJ2-3; DNA: TGTGCCACCAGTGGCAGGACTAGTTCAACAGATACGCAGTATTTT; CDR3: CATSGRTSSTDTQYF
D: TRBD1; size: .; V: TRBV28; J: TRBJ1-4; DNA: TGTGCCAGCCTTTCCGGGACAGGGAAAAAACTGTTTTTT; CDR3: CASLSGTGKKLFF
D: TRBD1; size: few; V: TRBV20-1; J: TRBJ2-3; DNA: TGCAGTGCTAGACCGGGACAGGGGACAGATACGCAGTATTTT; CDR3: CSARPGQGTDTQYF
D: .; size: many; V: TRBV19; J: TRBJ2-6; DNA: TGTGCCAGTAGTATACTAACGAACAGGGTAGGGGCCAACGTCCTGACTTTC; CDR3: CASSILTNRVGANVLTF
D: TRBD1; size: many; V: TRBV7-8; J: TRBJ1-1; DNA: TGTGCCAGCAGGTTAGGACAGGGATACACTGAAGCTTTCTTT; CDR3: CASRLGQGYTEAFF
D: .; size: few; V: TRBV28; J: TRBJ1-4; DNA: TGTGCCAGCCATGGGCTAAATGAAAAACTGTTTTTT; CDR3: CASHGLNEKLFF
D: TRBD1; size: many; V: TRBV27; J: TRBJ1-1; DNA: TGTGCCAGCGGGGACAGGGCAACGACTGAAGCTTTCTTT; CDR3: CASGDRATTEAFF
D: .; size: few; V: TRBV6-1; J: TRBJ1-2; DNA: TGTGCCAGCAGTGAAAGAGGCCTTAACTATGGCTACACCTTC; CDR3: CASSERGLNYGYTF
D: .; size: many; V: TRBV12-3/TRBV12-4; J: TRBJ1-2; DNA: TGTGCCAGCAGTTTGATGACGGGGGGCTACACCTTC; CDR3: CASSLMTGGYTF
D: .; size: few; V: TRBV3-1; J: TRBJ2-2; DNA: TGTGCCAGCAGCCGTGCGACGATGACCGGGGAGCTGTTTTTT; CDR3: CASSRATMTGELFF
D: TRBD2; size: .; V: TRBV6-1; J: TRBJ2-1; DNA: TGTGCCAGCAGTCTCCCCCAGGGACTAGCCGGGGATGAGCAGTTCTTC; CDR3: CASSLPQGLAGDEQFF
D: TRBD2; size: many; V: TRBV7-2; J: TRBJ2-7; DNA: TGTGCCAGCAGCTTAAGCTCGACTAGCGGCTACGAGCAGTACTTC; CDR3: CASSLSSTSGYEQYF
D: TRBD1; size: .; V: TRBV5-1; J: TRBJ1-2; DNA: TGCGCCAGCAGCCAGGGACTGTCTAGGACAGGGGTAAATGGCTACACCTTC; CDR3: CASSQGLSRTGVNGYTF
D: .; size: few; V: TRBV12-3/TRBV12-4; J: TRBJ1-1; DNA: TGTGCCAGCAGTCAGGGGCTCGCCAACACTGAAGCTTTCTTT; CDR3: CASSQGLANTEAFF
D: .; size: once; V: TRBV7-2; J: TRBJ1-5; DNA: TGTGCCAGCAGCTCTCTGGGGTCGCGGGGGACCCAGAAGTTT; CDR3: CASSSLGSRGTQKF
D: .; size: few; V: TRBV4-1; J: TRBJ2-7; DNA: TGCGCCAGCAGTCGCCTTTTCGGGGGAGGCCCCTACGAGCAGTACTTC; CDR3: CASSRLFGGGPYEQYF
D: TRBD1; size: .; V: TRBV27; J: TRBJ2-7; DNA: TGTGCCAGCAGCCCTTTCCAAGGGGGCCACTACGAGCAGTACTTC; CDR3: CASSPFQGGHYEQYF
D: TRBD2; size: .; V: TRBV29-1; J: TRBJ2-1; DNA: TGCAGCGTTGATAGCGGGATAAGGTCCTACAATGAGCAGTTCTTC; CDR3: CSVDSGIRSYNEQFF
D: .; size: few; V: TRBV27; J: TRBJ1-2; DNA: TGTGCCAGCAGCTACCGTCGAGAATACAGTAACTATGGCTACACCTTC; CDR3: CASSYRREYSNYGYTF
D: .; size: many; V: TRBV7-2; J: TRBJ2-2; DNA: TGTGCCAGCAGCTCCCAACTAGGCAACACCGGGGAGCTGTTTTTT; CDR3: CASSSQLGNTGELFF
D: .; size: .; V: TRBV6-1; J: TRBJ2-7; DNA: TGTGCCAGCAGTCAGCGACAGACCCAGGTGGAGCAGTACTTC; CDR3: CASSQRQTQVEQYF
D: TRBD2; size: .; V: TRBV4-2; J: TRBJ2-2; DNA: TGTGCCAGCAGCCAAGATTTAGGGGGACTAGCGGGGAACACCGGGGAGCTGTTTTTT; CDR3: CASSQDLGGLAGNTGELFF
D: .; size: .; V: TRBV12-3/TRBV12-4; J: TRBJ1-2; DNA: TGTGCCAGCAGGACTTCGGGGGCGGAAAACTATGGCTACACCTTC; CDR3: CASRTSGAENYGYTF
D: .; size: .; V: TRBV25-1; J: TRBJ2-7; DNA: TGTGCCAGCAGTGGGTACTTAGCGATGCCCTACGAGCAGTACTTC; CDR3: CASSGYLAMPYEQYF
D: TRBD1; size: .; V: TRBV28; J: TRBJ2-7; DNA: TGTGCCAGCAGTCCCCCGAGGGGACAGGGTTACGAGCAGTACTTC; CDR3: CASSPPRGQGYEQYF
D: .; size: .; V: TRBV5-1; J: TRBJ1-1; DNA: TGCGCCAGCAGCTTGGCCGGTCAGGGATACACTGAAGCTTTCTTT; CDR3: CASSLAGQGYTEAFF
D: .; size: .; V: TRBV14; J: TRBJ1-2; DNA: TGTGCCAGCAGCCAAGATCCCCACAGGGCGGCCTTC; CDR3: CASSQDPHRAAF
D: .; size: .; V: TRBV28; J: TRBJ1-6; DNA: TGTGCCAGCAGTTTACCGTCGTCGGGCCGGTTCGTGGCCCTCCACTTT; CDR3: CASSLPSSGRFVALHF
D: .; size: .; V: TRBV7-8; J: TRBJ2-3; DNA: TGTGCCAGCAGCAGTCGGAACTTGGGGGAGAGCACAGATACGCAGTATTTT; CDR3: CASSSRNLGESTDTQYF
D: TRBD1; size: .; V: TRBV4-2; J: TRBJ1-2; DNA: TGTGCCAGCAGCCATATAATTAGGGACAGTCCCTATGGCTACACCTTC; CDR3: CASSHIIRDSPYGYTF
D: .; size: .; V: TRBV6-1; J: TRBJ1-4; DNA: TGTGCCAGCAGTGAAGGGCGGCAGGTACCCTATTTT; CDR3: CASSEGRQVPYF
D: .; size: many; V: TRBV12-3/TRBV12-4; J: TRBJ1-4; DNA: TGTGCCAGCAGTTCCCCCGCCAGCGCAACTAATGAAAAACTGTTTTTT; CDR3: CASSSPASATNEKLFF